One sample yielded the 14 T cell receptor beta chains listed below, sequenced in a study of T cells after yellow fever vaccination. TCRdb re-derived calls from the 5' RACE reads in MiXCR, one entry per CDR3 protein. The table shows about 340,000 distinct CDR3 sequences, with around 12% occurring only once. The sequencing used CD4+ T cells sorted from PBMCs, collected 15 days after the yellow fever booster vaccination. Receptor source: a man aged 18 to 35 who received the YFV17D yellow fever vaccine.

V usage is TRBV20-1 and J usage is TRBJ1-2, with 10 positions matching TRBD1. Trimming cost V 3 bases and J 3 bases; bases outside gene matches: 4. Germline lookup yields CDR1 DFQATT and CDR2 SNEGSKA (reference sequence). This CDR3 spans 14 amino acids. Here the CDR3 reads CSASPGQGYYGYTF. As DNA, the CDR3 is TGCAGTGCTAGCCCGGGACAGGGGTACTATGGCTACACCTTC.

The chain joins TRBV6-6 to TRBJ2-3, with no clear D. The CDR3 contains 12 residues. Between the trimmed V and J ends, which lost 11 bases and 5 bases, there was a span of 14 bases. Germline CDR1 reads MNHNY; CDR2 reads SVGAGI (reference sequence). The CDR3 loop reads CAWGMGGDTQYF. The CDR3 DNA is TGTGCCTGGGGTATGGGTGGAGATACGCAGTATTTT.

The table lists this clonotype with a few counts. This sequence joins TRBV19 and TRBJ1-5; TRBD1 aligns across 10 bases. V lost 8 bases to trimming and J lost 7 bases; unmatched junction nucleotides: 11. CDR1 and CDR2 (germline): LNHDA, SQIVND (reference sequence). This CDR3 is built from 15 residues. For the CDR3, the DNA is TGTGCCAGTGTCATCGGGGGACAGGGGAACCAGCCCCAGCATTTT. It encodes CASVIGGQGNQPQHF.

The chain carries TRBV11-2 and TRBJ1-1; D ambiguous. This CDR3 comprises 12 residues. Germline V gene lookup returns CDR1 SGHAT and CDR2 FQNNGV. V was cut by 2 bases and J by 5 bases, with 6 bases left in between. The CDR3 loop reads CASSLQDTEAFF. DNA of the CDR3: TGTGCCAGCAGCTTACAGGATACTGAAGCTTTCTTT.

The chain links TRBV20-1 to TRBJ2-1; possibly TRBD1 for D (5 bases). V was shortened by 2 bases and J by 0 bases, with 17 bases between the two germline ends. Germline loops: CDR1 DFQATT, CDR2 SNEGSKA (reference sequence). The length of the CDR3 is 17 residues. CDR3 coding DNA: TGCAGTGCTAGACCCCTGGCAGGGATTAGCTCCTACAATGAGCAGTTCTTC. Its protein product is CSARPLAGISSYNEQFF.

The V and J genes are TRBV19 and TRBJ1-1, with 8 bases lining up with TRBD1. J gave up 0 bases and V 8 bases, and 5 bases lay outside the gene matches. CDR1 is LNHDA, CDR2 SQIVND, per germline (reference sequence). This CDR3 spans 14 amino acids. CDR3 DNA: TGTGCCAGTGGAGAGGACAGGGTGAACACTGAAGCTTTCTTT. The encoded protein is CASGEDRVNTEAFF.

The chain is built from TRBV18 and TRBJ1-2, with D possibly being TRBD1 (5 bases). This CDR3 contains 13 residues. Looked up from germline, CDR1 is KGHSH and CDR2 is LQKENI. V was shortened by 4 bases and J by 6 bases, with 12 bases between the two germline ends. The CDR3 region is CASSQTDSHGYTF. The CDR3 region has the DNA TGTGCCAGCTCACAAACCGACAGCCATGGCTACACCTTC.

In its sample, this clonotype was seen many times. J is TRBJ1-1 and V is TRBV5-1; no definite D call. The germline V and J ends were trimmed by 3 bases and 7 bases, with 22 bases remaining between them. Germline V gives CDR1 SGHRS, CDR2 YFSETQ. The CDR3 runs to 16 residues. The CDR3 loop is CASSSRAGRERYEAFF. The CDR3 DNA follows: TGCGCCAGCAGCTCCAGAGCCGGACGGGAGCGGTATGAAGCTTTCTTT. The variable domain in full, with the rest retrieved from reference TRBV5-1 and TRBJ1-1, is KAGVTQTPRYLIKTRGQQVTLSCSPISGHRSVSWYQQTPGQGLQFLFEYFSETQRNKGNFPGRFSGRQFSNSRSEMNVSTLELGDSALYLCASSSRAGRERYEAFFGQGTRLTVV.

The CDR3 nucleotides are TGTGCCAGCAGCCAGGACAGAGACATTCAGTACTTC. Translated, it gives CASSQDRDIQYF. The chain carries TRBV5-8 and TRBJ2-4; a possible D gene is TRBD1 (6 bases). Looked up from germline, CDR1 is SGHTS and CDR2 is YDEGEE. There are 12 residues in the CDR3. V gave up 4 bases and J gave up 8 bases, with 10 bases separating them.

Turning to this clonotype: One base away lies a much larger clone, so this may be a sequencing read error. This chain connects TRBV6-2 or TRBV6-3 to TRBJ2-1; either TRBD1 or TRBD2 may fit D (5 bases each). From germline, CDR1 is MNHEY and CDR2 SVGEGT. This CDR3 comprises 11 residues. V was pared by 5 bases and J by 16 bases, with 15 bases between. The CDR3, as DNA: TGTGCCAGCAGTCACCGGGGCAGGCAATTCTTC. Residues: CASSHRGRQFF.

This clonotype has just a few counts. V gene TRBV27 combines with J gene TRBJ2-2, with 9 positions matching TRBD1. Trimming at V came to 3 bases and at J to 3 bases, leaving 2 bases not matched to a gene. Germline CDR1 and CDR2: MNHEY and SMNVEV (reference sequence). This CDR3 has 15 amino acids. The CDR3 DNA sequence: TGTGCCAGCAGTTTGGGGGACAGGGACACCGGGGAGCTGTTTTTT. Protein product: CASSLGDRDTGELFF.

The J gene is TRBJ2-3, the V gene TRBV27, with no clear D. CDR1 MNHEY and CDR2 SMNVEV come from the germline V gene (reference sequence). The length of the CDR3 is 13 residues. V gave up 6 bases and J gave up 0 bases, with 7 bases separating them. The CDR3 protein is CASSRPSTDTQYF. The CDR3 DNA sequence: TGTGCCAGCAGCAGGCCTAGCACAGATACGCAGTATTTT.

The chain combines TRBV20-1 with TRBJ2-2; TRBD2 agrees at 13 bases. The CDR3 consists of 15 residues. Looked up from germline, CDR1 is DFQATT and CDR2 is SNEGSKA (reference sequence). Germline trimming cut 5 bases from V and 6 bases from J; bases unmatched to any gene: 6. This CDR3 is CSASSLAGGPGELFF. Written as DNA, the CDR3 is TGCAGTGCTTCATCACTAGCGGGGGGGCCCGGGGAGCTGTTTTTT.

The J gene is TRBJ2-2, the V gene TRBV3-1; the match to TRBD2 covers 11 bases. This CDR3 has 18 residues. Germline V gene data show CDR1 as LGHDT and CDR2 as YNNKEL (reference sequence). The junction had 11 bases not matched to a gene; V was cut back by 4 bases and J by 4 bases. The CDR3 DNA follows: TGTGCCAGCAGCCCCACTAAAGGACTAGCGGGCTTCACCGGGGAGCTGTTTTTT. Its translation is CASSPTKGLAGFTGELFF. Full variable domain (missing parts from reference TRBV3-1 and TRBJ2-2): DTAVSQTPKYLVTQMGNDKSIKCEQNLGHDTMYWYKQDSKKFLKIMFSYNNKELIINETVPNRFSPKSPDKAHLNLHINSLELGDSAVYFCASSPTKGLAGFTGELFFGEGSRLTVL.